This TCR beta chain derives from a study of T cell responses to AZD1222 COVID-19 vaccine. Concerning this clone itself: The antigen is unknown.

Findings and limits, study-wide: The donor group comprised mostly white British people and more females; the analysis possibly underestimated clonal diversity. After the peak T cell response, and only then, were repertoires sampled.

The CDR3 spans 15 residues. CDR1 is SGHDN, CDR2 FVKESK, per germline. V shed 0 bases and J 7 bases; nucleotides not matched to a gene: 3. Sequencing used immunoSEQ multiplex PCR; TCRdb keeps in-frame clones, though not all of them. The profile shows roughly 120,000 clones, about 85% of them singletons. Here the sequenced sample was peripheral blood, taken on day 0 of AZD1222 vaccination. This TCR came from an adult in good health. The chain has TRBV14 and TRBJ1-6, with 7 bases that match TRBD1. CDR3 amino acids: CASSQDPGGNSPLHF. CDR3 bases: TGTGCCAGCAGCCAAGATCCAGGGGGAAATTCACCCCTCCACTTT.